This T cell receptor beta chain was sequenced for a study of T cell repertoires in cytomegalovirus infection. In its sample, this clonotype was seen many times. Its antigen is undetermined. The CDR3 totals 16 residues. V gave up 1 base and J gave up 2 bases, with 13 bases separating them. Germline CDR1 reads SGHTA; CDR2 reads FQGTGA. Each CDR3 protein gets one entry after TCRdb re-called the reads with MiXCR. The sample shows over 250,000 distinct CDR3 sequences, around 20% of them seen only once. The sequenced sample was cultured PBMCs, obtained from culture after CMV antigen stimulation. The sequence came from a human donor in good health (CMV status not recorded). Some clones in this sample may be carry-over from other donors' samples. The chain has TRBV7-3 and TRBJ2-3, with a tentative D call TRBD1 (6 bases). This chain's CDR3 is CASSLIPGALTDTQYF. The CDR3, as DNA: TGTGCCAGCAGCTTAATTCCAGGGGCCCTCACAGATACGCAGTATTTT.